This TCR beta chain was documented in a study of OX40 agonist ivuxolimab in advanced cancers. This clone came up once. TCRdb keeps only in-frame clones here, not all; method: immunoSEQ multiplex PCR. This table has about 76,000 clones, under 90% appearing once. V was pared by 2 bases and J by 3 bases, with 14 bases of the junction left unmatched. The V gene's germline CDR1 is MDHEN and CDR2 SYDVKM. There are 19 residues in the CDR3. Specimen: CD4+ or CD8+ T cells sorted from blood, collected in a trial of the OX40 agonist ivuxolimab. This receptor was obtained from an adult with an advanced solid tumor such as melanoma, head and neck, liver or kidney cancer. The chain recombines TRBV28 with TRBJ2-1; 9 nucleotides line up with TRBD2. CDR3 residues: CASSLRTSVVWRGYNEQFF. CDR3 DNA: TGTGCCAGCAGTTTACGGACTAGCGTTGTGTGGCGTGGCTACAATGAGCAGTTCTTC.